This TCR beta chain was sequenced during a study of cytomegalovirus exposure and HLA in healthy donors. Overall study context: The platform used for the roughly 130 validation repertoires matched that of the 650 to 750 first-cohort repertoires, a later analysis reported. Study outcomes and limitations: It was reported that the classifier diagnosed cytomegalovirus status with high specificity and sensitivity in both the original and validation cohorts. In the approximately 130 validation repertoires, just under 95% of cluster scores exceeded 0, per a later analysis.

As regards this clone: What it binds is not known.

Sequencing was performed with immunoSEQ multiplex PCR; in TCRdb, only in-frame clones are kept and a portion is missing. The data contain 65,000 or so clones, under 95% of them singletons. This clonotype was sampled from a woman between 18 and 29 years old in good health and CMV-seronegative. The source material was PBMCs.

The CDR3 here is CASSQPGQGWMNTEAFF. The CDR3 DNA reads as TGTGCCAGCAGCCAGCCCGGACAGGGTTGGATGAACACTGAAGCTTTCTTT. The V call is TRBV4-2, the J call TRBJ1-1, with 8 bases aligning to TRBD1. The CDR3 is 17 residues long. Germline V gene sequence: CDR1 LGHNA, CDR2 YNFKEQ. V was pared by 3 bases and J by 0 bases, with 9 bases of the junction left unmatched.